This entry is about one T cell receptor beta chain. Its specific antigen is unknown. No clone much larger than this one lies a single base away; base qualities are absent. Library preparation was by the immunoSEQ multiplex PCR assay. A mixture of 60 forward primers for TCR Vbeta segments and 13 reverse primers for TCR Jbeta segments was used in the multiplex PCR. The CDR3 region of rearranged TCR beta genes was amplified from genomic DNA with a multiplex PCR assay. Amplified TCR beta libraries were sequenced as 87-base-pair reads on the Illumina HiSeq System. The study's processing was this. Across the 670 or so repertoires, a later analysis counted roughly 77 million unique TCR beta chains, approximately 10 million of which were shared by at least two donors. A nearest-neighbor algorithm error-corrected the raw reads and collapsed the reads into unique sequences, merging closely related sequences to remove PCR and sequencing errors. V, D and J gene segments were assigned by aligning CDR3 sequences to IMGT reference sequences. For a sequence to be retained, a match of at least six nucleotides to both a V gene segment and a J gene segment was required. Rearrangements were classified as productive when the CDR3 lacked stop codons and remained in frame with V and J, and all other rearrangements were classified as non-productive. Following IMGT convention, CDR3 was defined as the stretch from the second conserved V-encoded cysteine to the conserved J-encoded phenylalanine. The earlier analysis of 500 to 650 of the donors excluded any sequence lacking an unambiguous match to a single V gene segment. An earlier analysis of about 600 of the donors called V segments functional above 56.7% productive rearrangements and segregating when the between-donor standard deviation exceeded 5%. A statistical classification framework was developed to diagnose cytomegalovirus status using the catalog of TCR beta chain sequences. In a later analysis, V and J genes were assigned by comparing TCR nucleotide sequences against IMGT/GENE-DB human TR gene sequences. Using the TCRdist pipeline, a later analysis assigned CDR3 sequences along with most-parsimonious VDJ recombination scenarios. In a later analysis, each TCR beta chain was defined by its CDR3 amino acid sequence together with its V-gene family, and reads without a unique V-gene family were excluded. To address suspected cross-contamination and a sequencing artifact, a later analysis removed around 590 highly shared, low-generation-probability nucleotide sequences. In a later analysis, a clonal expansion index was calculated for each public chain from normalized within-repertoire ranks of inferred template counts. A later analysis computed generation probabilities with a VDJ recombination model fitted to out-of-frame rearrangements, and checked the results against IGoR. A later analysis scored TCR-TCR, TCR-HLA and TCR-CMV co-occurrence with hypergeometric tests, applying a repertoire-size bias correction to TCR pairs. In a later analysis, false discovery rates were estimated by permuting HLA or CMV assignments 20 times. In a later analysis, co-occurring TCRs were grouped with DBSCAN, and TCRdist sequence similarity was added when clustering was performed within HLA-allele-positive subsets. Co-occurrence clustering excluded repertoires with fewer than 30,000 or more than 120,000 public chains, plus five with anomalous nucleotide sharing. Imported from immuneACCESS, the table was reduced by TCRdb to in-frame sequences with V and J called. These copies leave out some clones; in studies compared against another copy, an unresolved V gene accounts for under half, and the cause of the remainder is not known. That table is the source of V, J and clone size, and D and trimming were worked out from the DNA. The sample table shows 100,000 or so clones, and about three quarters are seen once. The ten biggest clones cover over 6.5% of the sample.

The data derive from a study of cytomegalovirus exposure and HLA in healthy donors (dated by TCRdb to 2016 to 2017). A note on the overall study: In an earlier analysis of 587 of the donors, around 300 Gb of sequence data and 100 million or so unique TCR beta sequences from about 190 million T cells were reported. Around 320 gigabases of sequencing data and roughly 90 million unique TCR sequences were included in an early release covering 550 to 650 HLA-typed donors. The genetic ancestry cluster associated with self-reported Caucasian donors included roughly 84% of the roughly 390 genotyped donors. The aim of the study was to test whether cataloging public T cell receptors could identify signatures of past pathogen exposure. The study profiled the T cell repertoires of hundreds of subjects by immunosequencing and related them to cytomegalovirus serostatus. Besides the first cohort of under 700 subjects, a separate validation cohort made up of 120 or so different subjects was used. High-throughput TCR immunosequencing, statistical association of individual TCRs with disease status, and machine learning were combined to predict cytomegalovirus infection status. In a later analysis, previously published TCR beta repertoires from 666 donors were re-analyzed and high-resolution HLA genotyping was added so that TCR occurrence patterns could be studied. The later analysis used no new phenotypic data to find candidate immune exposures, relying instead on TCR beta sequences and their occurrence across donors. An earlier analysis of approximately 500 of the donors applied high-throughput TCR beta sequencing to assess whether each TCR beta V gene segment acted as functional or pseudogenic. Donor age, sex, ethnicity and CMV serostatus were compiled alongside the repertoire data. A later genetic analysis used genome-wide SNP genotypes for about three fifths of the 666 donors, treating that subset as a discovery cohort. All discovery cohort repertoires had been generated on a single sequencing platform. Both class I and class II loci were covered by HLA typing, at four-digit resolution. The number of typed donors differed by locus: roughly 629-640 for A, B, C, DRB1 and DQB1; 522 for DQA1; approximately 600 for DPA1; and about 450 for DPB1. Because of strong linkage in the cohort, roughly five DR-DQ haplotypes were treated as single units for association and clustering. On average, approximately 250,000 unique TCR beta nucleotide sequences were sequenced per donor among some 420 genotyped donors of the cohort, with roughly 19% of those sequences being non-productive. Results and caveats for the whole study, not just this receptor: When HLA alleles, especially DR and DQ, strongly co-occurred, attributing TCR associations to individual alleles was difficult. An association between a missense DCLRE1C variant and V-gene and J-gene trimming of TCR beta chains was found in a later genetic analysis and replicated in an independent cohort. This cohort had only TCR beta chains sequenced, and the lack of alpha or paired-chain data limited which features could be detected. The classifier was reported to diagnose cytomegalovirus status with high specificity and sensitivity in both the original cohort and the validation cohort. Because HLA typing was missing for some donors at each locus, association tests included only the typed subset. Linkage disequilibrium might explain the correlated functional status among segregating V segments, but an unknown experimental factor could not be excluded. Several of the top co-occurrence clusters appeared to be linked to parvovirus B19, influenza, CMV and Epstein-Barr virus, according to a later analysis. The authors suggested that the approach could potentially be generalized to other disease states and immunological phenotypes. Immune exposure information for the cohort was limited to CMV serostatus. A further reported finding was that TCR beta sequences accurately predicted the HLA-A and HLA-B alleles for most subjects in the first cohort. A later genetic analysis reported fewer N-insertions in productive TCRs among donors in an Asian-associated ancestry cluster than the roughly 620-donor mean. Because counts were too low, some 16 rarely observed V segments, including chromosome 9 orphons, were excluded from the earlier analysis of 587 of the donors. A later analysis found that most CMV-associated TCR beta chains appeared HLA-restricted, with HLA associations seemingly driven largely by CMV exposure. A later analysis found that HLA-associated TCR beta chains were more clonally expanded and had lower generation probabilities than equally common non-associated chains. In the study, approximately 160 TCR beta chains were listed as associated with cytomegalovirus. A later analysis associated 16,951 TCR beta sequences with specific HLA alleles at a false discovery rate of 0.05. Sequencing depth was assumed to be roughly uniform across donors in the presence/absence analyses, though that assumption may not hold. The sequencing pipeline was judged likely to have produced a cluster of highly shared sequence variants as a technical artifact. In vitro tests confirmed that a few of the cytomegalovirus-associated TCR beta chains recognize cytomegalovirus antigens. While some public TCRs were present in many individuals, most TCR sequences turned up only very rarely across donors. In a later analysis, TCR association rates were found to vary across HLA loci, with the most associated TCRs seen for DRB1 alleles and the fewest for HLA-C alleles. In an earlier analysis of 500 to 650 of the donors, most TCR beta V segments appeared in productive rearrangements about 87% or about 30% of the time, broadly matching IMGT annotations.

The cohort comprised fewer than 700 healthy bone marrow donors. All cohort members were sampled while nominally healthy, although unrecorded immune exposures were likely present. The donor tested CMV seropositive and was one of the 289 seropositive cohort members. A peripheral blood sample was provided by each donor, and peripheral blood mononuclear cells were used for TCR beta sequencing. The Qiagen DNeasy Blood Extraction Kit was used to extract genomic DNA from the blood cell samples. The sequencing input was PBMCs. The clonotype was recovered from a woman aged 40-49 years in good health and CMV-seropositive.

The DNA reads TGTGCCAGCAGTTGGAGCCCGGGACAGGGGAATGAAAAACTGTTTTTT. It is translated as CASSWSPGQGNEKLFF. The chain uses TRBV28 and TRBJ1-4; TRBD1 fits 10 bases in the junction. Measured from the cysteine to the phenylalanine, the CDR3 is 16 residues long. The retained sequence is limited to the CDR3, 48 bases, with the frame set at the first base. The germline V and J ends show losses of 4 bases and 5 bases respectively, and no gene match explains 7 bases of the junction. In the germline V gene, CDR1 corresponds to MDHEN and CDR2 to SYDVKM. With the rest looked up from the reference TRBV28 and TRBJ1-4 genes rather than sequenced, the full variable domain is DVKVTQSSRYLVKRTGEKVFLECVQDMDHENMFWYRQDPGLGLRLIYFSYDVKMKEKGDIPEGYSVSREKKERFSLILESASTNQTSMYLCASSWSPGQGNEKLFFGSGTQLSVL.